The T cell receptor beta chain described here comes from a study of T-cell reconstitution after alpha-beta-depleted transplantation in children. V was pared by 0 bases and J by 1 base, with 11 bases between. The CDR3 totals 15 residues. In germline, CDR1 is SGHRS, CDR2 YFSETQ. This clonotype showed up many times. Construction of the TCRbeta library involved unique molecular identifiers. TCRdb reanalysed the PCR reads using MiXCR and keeps one entry per CDR3 protein. The sample has about 610,000 distinct CDR3 sequences, 8% to 11% seen once. The chain recombines TRBV5-1 with TRBJ2-7; tentative D call: TRBD2 (6 bases). The sample in question was PBMCs from the stem cell graft donor, obtained from the stem cell graft. The receptor's source is a human donor who donated a stem cell graft to a child with acute myeloid leukemia. The CDR3 loop reads CASSLGGSGSYEQYF. The CDR3 DNA reads as TGCGCCAGCAGCTTGGGTGGTAGCGGATCCTACGAGCAGTACTTC.